Presented here are 12 T cell receptor beta chains from one specimen sequenced in a study of blood T cell repertoires in COVID-19 (dated by TCRdb to the early 2020s). Library construction relied on the immunoSEQ multiplex PCR assay. TCRdb took this table from immuneACCESS and kept in-frame rearrangements with V and J called. Such tables lack part of the clones; where checked against another copy, unresolved V genes explain under half of the gap, and the rest is unexplained. The sample includes 200,000 to 300,000 clones, with 90% observed a single time. Approximately 4% of the sample is taken by the ten largest. Sample: peripheral blood. The receptors here all came from a woman aged 40 to 50 with acute or convalescent COVID-19.

This chain joins TRBV5-6 and TRBJ2-7, with a tentative D call TRBD2 (6 bases). CDR3 length: 14 amino acids. The V end lost 6 bases, the J end lost 0 bases, and 13 bases lay between the germline ends. The V gene's germline CDR1 is SGHDT and CDR2 YYEEEE. CDR3 region: CASTPFGGSYEQYV. The CDR3 DNA follows: TGTGCCAGCACCCCCTTCGGGGGCTCCTACGAGCAGTACGTC.

This clone showed up just once. The rearrangement joins TRBV29-1 to TRBJ1-5; TRBD1 might be the D (5 bases). The CDR3 runs to 13 residues. The germline V gene has CDR1 SQVTM and CDR2 ANQGSEA. V lost 6 bases and J lost 3, with 12 bases in between. This CDR3 is CSVTTATNQPQHF. The DNA for the CDR3 is TGCAGCGTCACGACAGCTACCAATCAGCCCCAGCATTTT.

This clone was counted once. The chain recombines TRBV29-1 with TRBJ1-1; 7 bases are shared with TRBD1. With 3 bases clipped from V and 7 bases from J, the junction kept 8 bases outside the gene matches. This CDR3 has 13 amino acids. Germline CDR1 SQVTM, CDR2 ANQGSEA. CDR3 in DNA: TGCAGCGTTGATGGTGGACAGGTTCATGAAGCTTTCTTT. It is translated as CSVDGGQVHEAFF.

The chain carries TRBV2 and TRBJ1-2; D gene uncertain. Germline CDR1 is SNHLY and CDR2 is FYNNEI. This CDR3 is 12 amino acids long. Trimming shortened V by 2 bases and J by 3 bases, and 4 bases separated the two germline ends. The CDR3 loop is CASSEQDYGYTF. CDR3 bases: TGTGCCAGCAGTGAACAGGACTATGGCTACACCTTC.

The rearrangement joins TRBV19 to TRBJ2-1, with TRBD2 matching over 9 bases. Germline CDR1 LNHDA, CDR2 SQIVND (reference sequence). The CDR3 loop spans 15 amino acids. The V and J ends lost 1 base and 9 bases, in that order; junction bases with no gene match: 7. Here the CDR3 reads CASSIVGGGAVEQFF. The DNA of the CDR3 is TGTGCCAGTAGTATAGTCGGCGGGGGGGCAGTTGAGCAGTTCTTC.

This chain links TRBV2 with TRBJ2-5, with D tentatively TRBD2 (5 bases). CDR1 and CDR2 from the germline V gene are SNHLY and FYNNEI. There are 13 residues in the CDR3. Trimming removed 10 bases at V and 7 bases at J, with 19 bases between. The CDR3 sequence: CATQGRVGRTQYF. The CDR3 bases are TGTGCCACGCAAGGGCGGGTGGGCCGGACCCAGTACTTC.

V is TRBV6-5 and J is TRBJ1-6; 9 bases are shared with TRBD1. The ends lost 4 bases at V and 7 bases at J; junction bases unmatched: 8. CDR3 length: 16 residues. CDR1 is MNHEY, CDR2 SVGAGI, per germline. CDR3 DNA: TGTGCCAGCAGTTTTAACAGGGGGCGCGGAAATTCACCCCTCCACTTT. Encoded protein: CASSFNRGRGNSPLHF.

This chain connects TRBV5-1 to TRBJ1-6; D not resolved. The CDR3 spans 14 residues. The germline V and J ends were trimmed by 4 bases and 3 bases, with 8 bases remaining between them. Germline assignment: CDR1 SGHRS and CDR2 YFSETQ. CDR3 loop: CASSDDIYNSPLHF. The CDR3 bases are TGCGCCAGCAGCGACGACATCTATAATTCACCCCTCCACTTT.

The gene calls are TRBV5-1 and TRBJ2-7, with 7 nucleotides matching TRBD2. The CDR3 sequence is 14 residues long. Germline CDR1 is SGHRS and CDR2 is YFSETQ. After removal of 4 bases from V and 2 bases from J, the junction contained 6 bases not matched to a gene. The CDR3 DNA is TGCGCCAGCAGCCCATCGGGGGGAGCCTACGAGCAGTACGTC. It specifies CASSPSGGAYEQYV.

V gene TRBV5-8 combines with J gene TRBJ1-4, with D perhaps matching TRBD1 (5 bases). Germline values: CDR1 SGHTS, CDR2 YDEGEE. The CDR3 has 17 amino acids. Trimming cost V 4 bases and J 0 bases, with 16 bases left between them. The CDR3 sequence: CASSHRYRRTTNEKLFF. The CDR3 nucleotides are TGTGCCAGCAGCCACAGGTATCGCCGTACAACTAATGAAAAACTGTTTTTT. The full variable domain, completed using reference TRBV5-8 and TRBJ1-4, is EAGVTQSPTHLIKTRGQQATLRCSPISGHTSVYWYQQALGLGLQFLLWYDEGEERNRGNFPPRFSGRQFPNYSSELNVNALELEDSALYLCASSHRYRRTTNEKLFFGSGTQLSVL.

The chain joins TRBV4-1 to TRBJ2-2, with D tentatively TRBD2 (7 bases). Looked up from germline, CDR1 is MGHRA and CDR2 is YSYEKL. CDR3 length equals 16 residues. V dropped 4 bases and J dropped 6 bases, with 18 bases sitting between them. The CDR3 spells CASSRGTGGGAGELFF. The CDR3 DNA sequence: TGCGCCAGCAGCCGAGGAACCGGAGGGGGGGCCGGGGAGCTGTTTTTT.

This clone was detected a few times. This chain uses TRBV6-5 with TRBJ1-1; TRBD1 agrees at 7 bases. With 0 bases clipped from V and 4 bases from J, the junction kept 8 bases outside the gene matches. CDR1 is MNHEY, CDR2 SVGAGI, per germline. This CDR3 region has 16 residues. The CDR3 bases are TGTGCCAGCAGTTACTCTACCGGGACAGTATTCACTGAAGCTTTCTTT. This encodes CASSYSTGTVFTEAFF.